This T cell receptor (beta chain) originates from a study of OX40 agonist ivuxolimab in advanced cancers. On the study more broadly: About 42% of patients had received prior checkpoint inhibitor therapy. Partial responses were seen in three patients, one with hepatocellular carcinoma and two with cutaneous melanoma.

Study results and limitations: Among the nonresponders, some also had low normalized T-cell clonal expansion. Clones of CD4+ and CD8+ blood T cells grew by week 6 at doses of 0.1 to 3.0 mg/kg.

The V and J ends lost 6 bases and 6 bases respectively, with 10 bases between them. The CDR3 runs to 12 residues. Germline V gene lookup returns CDR1 MDHEN and CDR2 SYDVKM. With respect to this clone: The antigen is unknown.

Generated by immunoSEQ multiplex PCR, the TCRdb table keeps only in-frame clones and is missing some. The sample yields more than 30,000 clones, around 88% seen once. This sequence was found in an adult with an advanced solid tumor such as melanoma, head and neck, liver or kidney cancer. V and J are TRBV28 and TRBJ2-3; D remains ambiguous. The sequenced sample was CD4+ or CD8+ T cells sorted from blood, obtained in a trial of the OX40 agonist ivuxolimab. The CDR3 loop is CASSRLYDTQYF. The CDR3 DNA is TGTGCCAGCAGCCGCCTCTACGATACGCAGTATTTT.